This T cell receptor beta chain was sequenced during a study of response to subunit inactivated influenza vaccine. Findings and caveats of the study: T cells newly recruited by each seasonal influenza vaccination are few, the authors suggested.

CDR3 length: 15 amino acids. V lost 3 bases and J lost 2; bases outside the gene matches: 7. There are a few counts of this clonotype. Its specificity is unknown. TCRdb re-analysed the RT-PCR reads in MiXCR, keeping a single row per CDR3 protein. The table includes about 530,000 distinct CDR3 sequences, 13% detected once. Here the sequenced sample was PBMCs from blood, taken roughly 48 days after vaccination. This receptor was identified in a man aged 50 or older who received an inactivated influenza vaccine. The J gene is TRBJ2-7, the V gene TRBV12-3 or TRBV12-4; TRBD1 matches at 7 bases. The CDR3 reads CASSLAGTVTYEQYF. DNA for the CDR3: TGTGCCAGCAGTTTGGCAGGGACAGTAACCTACGAGCAGTACTTC.